This T cell receptor (beta chain) was recorded in a study of shared clonotypes between healthy human individuals. Profiling relied on immunoSEQ multiplex PCR, and the TCRdb table lists in-frame clones only, not all of them. The sample records about 2.4 million clones, more than 90% being singletons. Germline values: CDR1 MNHEY, CDR2 SVGAGI. J was trimmed by 4 bases and V by 6 bases; bases with no gene match: 8. The CDR3 has 14 residues. Sequencing was carried out using naive CD4+ T cells sorted from blood. The subset: CD45RA+ positively selected. This clonotype was sampled from a man aged 18 to 30 in good health. The chain combines TRBV6-5 with TRBJ2-7, with 8 bases identical to TRBD2. CDR3 residues: CASRYREGNYEQYF. CDR3 coding DNA: TGTGCCAGCAGGTATCGGGAGGGGAATTACGAGCAGTACTTC.